This T cell receptor (beta chain) was obtained from a study of blood T cell repertoires in COVID-19 (dated by TCRdb to about 2020). Regarding the complete study: Samples from collaborators originated in the United States, Italy and Spain and spanned both the acute and convalescent phases of COVID-19. A freely available public database, intended as a resource for researchers studying the immune response to SARS-CoV-2, is where the repertoires were released. Where HLA class I and class II types were available, the types were taken from metadata supplied by the sample provider, not from assay-based typing. Samples were obtained from the ongoing ImmuneRACE study (first 160 participants) and from roughly 1,300 subjects provided by 6 global collaborators. A de-identified subject ID, COVID-19 status, age in years and sex were almost always included in the sample metadata. The dataset comprised deeply sampled blood TCRbeta repertoires from subjects exposed to, actively infected with, or recovered from COVID-19. The material from the prospective study consisted of cDNA or gDNA derived from T cells, B-cell-depleted T cells, or PBMCs. Summary of the overall study and its limitations: How much clinical and demographic metadata was included differed by source and by participant, and the metadata was provided uncurated.

From its cysteine to its phenylalanine, the CDR3 spans 14 amino acids. Just CDR3 DNA is preserved here, 42 bases in frame from base 1. At the junction V is shortened by 8 bases and J by 1 base; bases outside the gene matches: 7. Sequences LNHDA (CDR1) and SQIVND (CDR2) are obtained from the germline V gene (reference sequence). TCRbeta CDR3 regions were amplified from genomic DNA by means of the immunoSEQ Assay, a bias-controlled multiplex PCR. The original methods were these. Within the assay, amplification of reference gene primers was used to estimate how many nucleated cells each sample contained. Sequence reads were collapsed and filtered to measure the absolute abundance of every unique TCRbeta CDR3 rearrangement. For each sample, productive Simpson clonality was calculated as the square root of Simpson's diversity index across productive rearrangements. The source is immuneACCESS, and TCRdb retained only in-frame sequences with V and J called. Part of the clones is not carried over; for the studies checked, unresolved V genes explain less than half of this, and the remainder is unexplained. From that table come the V and J calls and clone size; the DNA was used to work out D and trimming. In this sample the table shows approximately 160,000 clones, more than 70% of which occur a single time. The ten largest account for around 7% of the sample.

Each collaborating institution followed its own protocols to collect whole blood in K2EDTA tubes. For TCRbeta analysis, collaborators shipped samples in one of three forms: frozen whole blood, isolated PBMCs, or DNA extracted from either of those sample types. This clone was found once. It lacks a known antigen. Qualities for individual bases were not recorded, and no much larger clone is one base off. Sample: peripheral blood. The sequence joins TRBV19 to TRBJ1-1, with 7 bases aligning to TRBD1. This TCR was sampled from a man between 45 and 60 years old with active or convalescent COVID-19. The CDR3 protein sequence reads: CASEYRGANTEAFF. The nucleotides are TGTGCCAGTGAATACAGGGGCGCGAACACTGAAGCTTTCTTT.